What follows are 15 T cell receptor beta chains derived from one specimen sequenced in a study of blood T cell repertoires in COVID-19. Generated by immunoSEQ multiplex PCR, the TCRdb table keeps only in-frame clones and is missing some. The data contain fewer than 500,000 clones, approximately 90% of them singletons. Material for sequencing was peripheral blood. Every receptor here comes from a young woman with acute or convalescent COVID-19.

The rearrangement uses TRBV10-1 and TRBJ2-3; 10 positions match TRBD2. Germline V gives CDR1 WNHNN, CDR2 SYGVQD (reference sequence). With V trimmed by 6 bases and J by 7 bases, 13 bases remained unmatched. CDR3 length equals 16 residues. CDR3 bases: TGCGCCAGCAGAATACTAGCGGGGCCCCCCTCCCATACGCAGTATTTT. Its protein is CASRILAGPPSHTQYF.

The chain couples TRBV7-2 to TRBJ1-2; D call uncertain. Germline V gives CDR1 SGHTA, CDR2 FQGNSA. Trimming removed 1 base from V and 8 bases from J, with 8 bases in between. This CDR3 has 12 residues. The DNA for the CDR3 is TGTGCCAGCAGCTTAGTGAGAAGCGGCTACACCTTC. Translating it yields CASSLVRSGYTF.

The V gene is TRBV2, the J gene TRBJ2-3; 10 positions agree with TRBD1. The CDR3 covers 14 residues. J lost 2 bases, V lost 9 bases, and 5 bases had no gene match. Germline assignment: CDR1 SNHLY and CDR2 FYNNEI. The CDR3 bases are TGTGCCAGTACCGGGACAGGGGCCACAGATACGCAGTATTTT. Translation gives CASTGTGATDTQYF.

The CDR3 coding sequence is TGTGCCTGGAGTGTAAATTCGGGAAACACCATATATTTT. Protein: CAWSVNSGNTIYF. This chain links TRBV30 with TRBJ1-3; D is undetermined. The CDR3 length is 13 residues. The germline V gene has CDR1 GTSNPN and CDR2 SVGIG (reference sequence). Trimming took 0 bases from V and 4 from J, leaving 7 bases between them.

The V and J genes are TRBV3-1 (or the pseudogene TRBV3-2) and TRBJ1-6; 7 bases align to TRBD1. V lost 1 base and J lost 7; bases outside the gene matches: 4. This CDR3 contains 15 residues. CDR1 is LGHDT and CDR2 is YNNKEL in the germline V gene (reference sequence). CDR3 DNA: TGTGCCAGCAGCCAAGGAGACAGGGTGAATTCACCCCTCCACTTT. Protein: CASSQGDRVNSPLHF.

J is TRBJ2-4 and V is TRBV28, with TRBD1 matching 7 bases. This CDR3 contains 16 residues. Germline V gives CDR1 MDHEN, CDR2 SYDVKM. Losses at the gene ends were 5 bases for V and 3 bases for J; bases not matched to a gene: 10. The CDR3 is CASSTPTGSVKNIQYF. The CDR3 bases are TGTGCCAGCAGTACCCCGACAGGGTCGGTCAAAAACATTCAGTACTTC.

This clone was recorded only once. CDR3 DNA: TGCGCCAGCAGCTTTTGGCGGGAAAGCACAGATACGCAGTATTTT. Its translation: CASSFWRESTDTQYF. The gene calls are TRBV5-1 and TRBJ2-3, with a tentative D call TRBD2 (6 bases). Germline V gene lookup returns CDR1 SGHRS and CDR2 YFSETQ. V was cut by 2 bases and J by 0 bases, with 10 bases left in between. The CDR3 has 15 residues.

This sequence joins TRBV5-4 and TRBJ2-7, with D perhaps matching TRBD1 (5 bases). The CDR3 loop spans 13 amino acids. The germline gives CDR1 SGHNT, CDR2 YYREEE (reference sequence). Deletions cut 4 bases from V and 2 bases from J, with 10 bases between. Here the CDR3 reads CASSLKGTYEQYF. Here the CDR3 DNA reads TGTGCCAGCAGCCTGAAGGGGACCTACGAGCAGTACTTC.

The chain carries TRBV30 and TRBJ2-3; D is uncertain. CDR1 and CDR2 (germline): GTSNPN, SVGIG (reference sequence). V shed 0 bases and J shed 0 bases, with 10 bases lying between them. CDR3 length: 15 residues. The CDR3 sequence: CAWSVGSGSTDTQYF. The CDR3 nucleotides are TGTGCCTGGAGTGTGGGTTCGGGTAGCACAGATACGCAGTATTTT.

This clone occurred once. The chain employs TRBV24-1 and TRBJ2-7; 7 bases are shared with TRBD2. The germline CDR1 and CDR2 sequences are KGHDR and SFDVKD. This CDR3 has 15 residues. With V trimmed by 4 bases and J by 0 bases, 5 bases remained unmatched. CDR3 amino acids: CATSDPGGSSYEQYF. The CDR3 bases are TGTGCCACCAGTGACCCCGGGGGGAGCTCCTACGAGCAGTACTTC.

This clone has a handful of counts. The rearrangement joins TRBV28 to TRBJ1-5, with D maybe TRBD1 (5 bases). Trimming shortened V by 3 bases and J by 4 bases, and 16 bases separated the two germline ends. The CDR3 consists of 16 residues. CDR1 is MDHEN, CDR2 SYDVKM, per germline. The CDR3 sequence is CASSFQDKGKNQPQHF. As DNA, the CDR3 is TGTGCCAGCAGTTTCCAGGACAAGGGAAAAAATCAGCCCCAGCATTTT.

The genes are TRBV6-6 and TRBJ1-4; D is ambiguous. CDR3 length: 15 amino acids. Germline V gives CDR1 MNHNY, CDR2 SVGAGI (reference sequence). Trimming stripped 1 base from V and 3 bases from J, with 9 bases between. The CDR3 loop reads CASSYFPDSNEKLFF. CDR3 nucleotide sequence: TGTGCCAGCAGTTACTTCCCGGACTCTAATGAAAAACTGTTTTTT.

CDR3 sequence: CASSPQGGYGYTF. The CDR3 coding sequence is TGTGCCAGCAGCCCCCAGGGCGGCTATGGCTACACCTTC. The V and J genes are TRBV27 and TRBJ1-2; D may be TRBD1 (5 bases). The CDR3 consists of 13 residues. Per germline, CDR1 MNHEY and CDR2 SMNVEV (reference sequence). Trimming took off 6 bases at V and 4 bases at J, with 12 bases between the two ends.

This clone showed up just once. CDR3 sequence (DNA): TGTGCCAGCAGCTTATTTTCGTTGGGCGGGACGATCAATGAGCAGTTCTTC. The encoded protein is CASSLFSLGGTINEQFF. V is TRBV7-2 and J is TRBJ2-1, with D possibly being TRBD2 (6 bases). Germline-derived CDR1 and CDR2 are SGHTA and FQGNSA. V was cut by 2 bases and J by 6 bases, with 20 bases left in between. The CDR3 has 17 residues.

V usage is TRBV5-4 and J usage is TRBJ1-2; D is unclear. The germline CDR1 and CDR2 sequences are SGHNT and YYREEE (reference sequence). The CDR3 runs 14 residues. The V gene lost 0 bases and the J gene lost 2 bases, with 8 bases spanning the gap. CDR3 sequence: CASSLAGINYGYTF. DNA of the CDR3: TGTGCCAGCAGCTTGGCCGGGATAAACTATGGCTACACCTTC. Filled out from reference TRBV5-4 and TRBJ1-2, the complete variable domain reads ETGVTQSPTHLIKTRGQQVTLRCSSQSGHNTVSWYQQALGQGPQFIFQYYREEENGRGNFPPRFSGLQFPNYSSELNVNALELDDSALYLCASSLAGINYGYTFGSGTRLTVV.